The clone carrying this T cell receptor (beta chain) was recorded once. This sample was taken from a study of cytomegalovirus exposure and HLA in healthy donors. PCR employed 60 Vbeta and 13 Jbeta primers. The repertoire was sequenced with immunoSEQ multiplex PCR; TCRdb's copy has only in-frame clones and lacks some. Of 150,000 to 200,000 clones in the sample, 84% were seen once. Trimming took 3 bases from V and 4 from J; bases not matched to a gene: 9. Germline CDR1 and CDR2: SGDLS and YYNGEE. This CDR3 spans 17 amino acids. Input material: PBMCs. The origin of this receptor is a girl aged 5-17 years in good health and CMV-seropositive. This rearrangement joins TRBV9 to TRBJ2-5, with 13 bases matching TRBD2. CDR3 residues: CASSAQGGLAGSETQYF. Here the CDR3 DNA reads TGTGCCAGCAGCGCGCAAGGGGGACTAGCGGGGTCAGAGACCCAGTACTTC.